What follows are 8 T cell receptor beta chains derived from one specimen sequenced in a study of immune evolution from preneoplasia to lung adenocarcinoma. Clones were sequenced by immunoSEQ multiplex PCR, and TCRdb holds only the in-frame ones, with some missing. The table shows approximately 9,500 clones, with roughly 89% occurring only once. Sequencing input: FFPE invasive lung adenocarcinoma tissue. These receptors were taken from a person aged 65 to 85 with invasive lung adenocarcinoma.

The chain has TRBV19 and TRBJ1-5; 11 bases are a match to TRBD1. Germline V gene sequence: CDR1 LNHDA, CDR2 SQIVND (reference sequence). This CDR3 has 16 amino acids. The trim removed 3 bases at V and 7 bases at J, leaving 8 bases unmatched. The CDR3 loop is CASSIPGQGARQPQHF. In DNA, the CDR3 is TGTGCCAGTAGTATCCCTGGACAGGGGGCGCGGCAGCCCCAGCATTTT.

CDR3 protein: CASTDSGANVLTF. The CDR3 DNA reads TGTGCCAGCACCGACTCTGGGGCCAACGTCCTGACTTTC. This chain links TRBV6-1 with TRBJ2-6; the D is unclear. Germline loops: CDR1 MNHNS, CDR2 SASEGT. Deletions cut 7 bases from V and 0 bases from J, with 4 bases between. This CDR3 contains 13 residues.

As concerns this clone: Its ends do not fully match the called genes, so a read error is possible. The chain recombines TRBV6-5 with TRBJ2-2, with D possibly called TRBD1 or TRBD2 (5 bases each). The CDR3 runs 15 residues. Germline V gives CDR1 MNHEY, CDR2 SVGAGI. The CDR3 region has the DNA TGTGTCAGCAGAAGGGGAGCGGTTAACACCGGGGAGCTGTTTTTT. This codes for CVSRRGAVNTGELFF.

The CDR3 region is CARYSEQYF. DNA of the CDR3: TGTGCCAGATACTCCGAGCAGTACTTC. The chain joins TRBV2 to TRBJ2-7, with D unresolved. The V end lost 9 bases, the J end lost 6 bases, and 6 bases lay between the germline ends. The CDR3 is 9 residues long. Germline values: CDR1 SNHLY, CDR2 FYNNEI.

This chain connects TRBV27 to TRBJ2-5; 12 bases agree with TRBD1. This CDR3 comprises 15 residues. The V gene end was trimmed by 5 bases and the J gene end by 5 bases; junction bases not matched to a gene: 6. From germline, CDR1 is MNHEY and CDR2 SMNVEV (reference sequence). This CDR3 is CASSVGTGGSETQYF. The CDR3 DNA reads TGTGCCAGCAGTGTAGGGACAGGGGGCTCGGAGACCCAGTACTTC.

The J gene is TRBJ2-2, the V gene TRBV9; no clear D. Germline V CDR1 and CDR2: SGDLS, YYNGEE. V lost 3 bases to trimming and J lost 6 bases, with 6 bases between them. The CDR3 sequence is 12 residues long. CDR3 protein: CASSAISGELFF. The CDR3 DNA reads TGTGCCAGCAGCGCGATATCCGGGGAGCTGTTTTTT.

This clone was observed a few times. This chain joins TRBV2 and TRBJ2-2; D unclear. Germline V gene sequence: CDR1 SNHLY, CDR2 FYNNEI. This CDR3 spans 12 amino acids. V dropped 7 bases and J dropped 5 bases, with 8 bases sitting between them. The DNA for the CDR3 is TGTGCCAGCACGGTACAGACCGGGGAGCTGTTTTTT. This encodes CASTVQTGELFF. Looking up the rest from reference TRBV2 and TRBJ2-2 gives the full variable domain: EPEVTQTPSHQVTQMGQEVILRCVPISNHLYFYWYRQILGQKVEFLVSFYNNEISEKSEIFDDQFSVERPDGSNFTLKIRSTKLEDSAMYFCASTVQTGELFFGEGSRLTVL.

The chain uses TRBV7-3 and TRBJ1-1, with D possibly being TRBD1 (5 bases). This CDR3 region has 13 residues. The V end was cut by 6 bases, the J end by 12 bases, with 20 bases between. The germline gives CDR1 SGHTA, CDR2 FQGTGA. Written as DNA, the CDR3 is TGTGCCAGCAGAGAACACCGGCAGGGATGGCCTTTCTTT. Translation: CASREHRQGWPFF.